This T cell receptor beta chain was obtained from a study of radiotherapy plus CTLA-4 blockade in lung cancer. Whole-study results and caveats: Increased serum interferon-beta after radiation also reportedly predicted response strongly.

The CDR3 loop spans 14 amino acids. V shed 5 bases, J shed 1 base, and the junction held 3 bases outside the gene matches. Looked up from germline, CDR1 is LNHDA and CDR2 is SQIVND (reference sequence). Turning to this clone: The antigen is unknown.

Assay: immunoSEQ multiplex PCR; the TCRdb copy retains only in-frame clones and omits some. This table holds approximately 47,000 clones, more than 75% found once. J is TRBJ2-5 and V is TRBV19, with 8 bases identical to TRBD1. The sample in question was peripheral blood, obtained from a patient treated with radiotherapy plus ipilimumab. This clonotype originated in a human donor with non-small cell lung cancer who had stable disease on radiotherapy plus ipilimumab. Here the CDR3 reads CASSWGQAQETQYF. The CDR3 DNA reads TGTGCCAGTAGTTGGGGACAGGCCCAAGAGACCCAGTACTTC.